This T cell receptor beta chain was recovered during a study of cytomegalovirus exposure and HLA in healthy donors. Study conclusions and caveats: In a later analysis, V- and J-gene trimming of beta chains associated with a DCLRE1C missense variant, replicated independently. When a later analysis compared HLA-associated TCR beta chains with equally common others, the HLA-associated chains turned out to be more clonally expanded and to have lower generation probabilities. For most TCR beta V segments, an earlier analysis put the productive rate at about 87% or about 30% of the time.

With 60 Vbeta and 13 Jbeta primers, the PCR was carried out. This table comes from immunoSEQ multiplex PCR, and its TCRdb copy is limited to in-frame clones, with some not included. Its table lists just over 200,000 clones. At the time of sampling, donors were nominally healthy, though unrecorded immune exposures were likely. V trimming: 7 bases; J trimming: 3 bases; junction bases outside the gene matches: 12. Germline CDR1 reads LNHDA; CDR2 reads SQIVND (reference sequence). This CDR3 has 17 residues. In regard to this clone: Antigen specificity is unknown.

V is TRBV19 and J is TRBJ2-6, with 7 bases matching TRBD1. This sequence originates from a girl aged 2-10 years in good health and CMV-seropositive. The sequencing sample was made of PBMCs. The DNA of the CDR3 is TGTGCCAGTACGTGGGGACAGATCACCTATGGGGCCAACGTCCTGACTTTC. It encodes CASTWGQITYGANVLTF.